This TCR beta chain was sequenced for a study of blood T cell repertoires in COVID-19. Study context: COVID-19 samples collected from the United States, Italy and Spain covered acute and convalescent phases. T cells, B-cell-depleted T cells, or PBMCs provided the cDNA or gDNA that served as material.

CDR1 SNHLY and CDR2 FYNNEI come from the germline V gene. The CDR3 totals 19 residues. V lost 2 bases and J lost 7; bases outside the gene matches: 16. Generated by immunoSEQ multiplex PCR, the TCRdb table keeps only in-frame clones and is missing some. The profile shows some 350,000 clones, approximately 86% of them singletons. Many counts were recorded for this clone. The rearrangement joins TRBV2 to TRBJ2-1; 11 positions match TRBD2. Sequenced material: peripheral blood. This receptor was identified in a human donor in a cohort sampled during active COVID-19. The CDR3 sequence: CASSERVTSGISWLNEQFF. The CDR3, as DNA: TGTGCCAGCAGTGAAAGAGTGACTAGCGGGATATCGTGGTTGAATGAGCAGTTCTTC.